This entry concerns a single TCR beta chain. Its specificity is unknown. These data belong to a study of post-analysis software for immune sequencing data. General observations from the study: Samples from a shared batch, those prepared together, strongly co-clustered by F measure. Compared with controls, patients showed significantly lower normalized Chao1 diversity.

TCR beta cDNA libraries had unique molecular identifiers. T cells, roughly 0.9 to 11 million of them, yielded roughly 550,000 cDNA molecules. TCRdb re-called the PCR reads with MiXCR, one entry per CDR3 protein. The sample yields roughly 670,000 distinct CDR3 sequences, about 60% seen once. Sequencing was performed on blood. The receptor comes from a girl aged 2-15 years with multiple sclerosis.

The chain's CDR3 is CASSVAMGTNQETQYF. CDR3 in DNA: TGTGCCAGCAGCGTAGCTATGGGGACTAACCAAGAGACCCAGTACTTC. The rearrangement joins TRBV9 to TRBJ2-5, with 7 bases identical to TRBD2. Per the germline V gene, CDR1 is SGDLS and CDR2 is YYNGEE. This CDR3 spans 16 amino acids. Losses at the gene ends were 0 bases for V and 0 bases for J; bases not matched to a gene: 5.